This T cell receptor (beta chain) was found in a study of shared clonotypes between healthy human individuals. Looking at the study overall: Donors consisted of a couple of women and a few men between 18 and 49. Study outcomes and limitations: When naive CD4 clonotypes were compared across a few donors, approximately 5% were shared.

This clone has a handful of counts. What it binds is unknown. With V trimmed by 7 bases and J by 1 base, 13 bases remained unmatched. The germline gives CDR1 SGHTA, CDR2 FQGNSA. The CDR3 length is 17 residues. Replicate PCRs run on sorted subsets employed 200 to 250 ng DNA, about 27,000 T cell genomes. Libraries were prepared by immunoSEQ multiplex PCR; TCRdb keeps only in-frame clonotypes and omits some of them. Altogether hundreds of thousands of clones are present, less than 85% being singletons, with the ten largest covering 1.5% to 2%. The rearrangement uses TRBV7-2 and TRBJ2-4, with 7 bases lining up with TRBD1. This TCR was recovered from a woman aged 25 to 45 in good health. The source material was memory CD4+ T cells sorted from blood. The subset here: CD45RA-negative fraction. The CDR3 DNA is TGTGCCAGCACCCCCTACGGGACAGAATTGGCCAAAAACATTCAGTACTTC. The encoded protein is CASTPYGTELAKNIQYF.